The sample holds one count of the clone carrying this T cell receptor (beta chain). TCRdb keeps only in-frame clones here, not all; method: immunoSEQ multiplex PCR. The sample lists a few thousand clones, nearly 70% occurring once. There are 13 residues in the CDR3. V lost 8 bases, J lost 1 base, and 14 bases lay in between. Germline CDR1 and CDR2: GTSNPN and SVGIG (reference sequence). This specimen comes from a study of immune evolution from preneoplasia to lung adenocarcinoma. This chain joins TRBV30 and TRBJ1-1; possibly TRBD1 for D (5 bases). Sequencing input: FFPE adjacent normal lung tissue. The TCR sequence derives from a person of 80 years or more with lung adenocarcinoma. The CDR3 sequence is CAAGGAANTEAFF. The DNA of the CDR3 is TGTGCCGCCGGAGGGGCAGCGAACACTGAAGCTTTCTTT.